The 20 T cell receptor beta chains presented below share a single source sample, sequenced in a study of blood T cell repertoires in COVID-19. Sequenced by immunoSEQ multiplex PCR; TCRdb stores in-frame clones only, minus some. This sample has about 140,000 clones, with about 82% found just once. The sample taken for sequencing was peripheral blood. Receptor source: a woman aged 55-75 years with acute or convalescent COVID-19.

The V gene is TRBV3-1 (or the pseudogene TRBV3-2), the J gene TRBJ1-4; D may be TRBD1 (6 bases). V was clipped by 8 bases and J by 5 bases, with 9 bases between them. The V gene's germline CDR1 is LGHDT and CDR2 YNNKEL (reference sequence). The CDR3 contains 12 residues. This CDR3 reads CASGQSNEKLFF. The CDR3, as DNA: TGTGCCAGCGGACAGTCGAATGAAAAACTGTTTTTT.

The V and J genes are TRBV6-5 and TRBJ1-2, with unresolved D. The CDR3 consists of 14 residues. V lost 5 bases and J lost 7, with 17 bases in between. Germline-derived CDR1 and CDR2 are MNHEY and SVGAGI. CDR3 protein: CASSHPGVPRGYTF. CDR3 nucleotide sequence: TGTGCCAGCAGTCACCCCGGGGTACCTCGTGGCTACACCTTC.

This clone came up a few times. The chain is built from TRBV7-9 and TRBJ1-2, with 9 bases lining up with TRBD1. Germline assignment: CDR1 SEHNR and CDR2 FQNEAQ (reference sequence). The V gene end was trimmed by 0 bases and the J gene end by 3 bases; junction bases not matched to a gene: 2. The CDR3 consists of 15 residues. Here the CDR3 DNA reads TGTGCCAGCAGCTTAGCTTGGACAGGGGACTATGGCTACACCTTC. This gives the protein CASSLAWTGDYGYTF.

The chain joins TRBV11-2 to TRBJ2-2; 8 bases are a match to TRBD2. CDR3 size: 17 residues. V dropped 3 bases and J dropped 1; count of bases not matched to a gene: 7. CDR1 and CDR2 (germline): SGHAT, FQNNGV. This CDR3 reads CASSLGATSGNTGELFF. In nucleotides, the CDR3 is TGTGCCAGCAGCTTGGGCGCCACTAGCGGGAACACCGGGGAGCTGTTTTTT.

This rearrangement joins TRBV30 to TRBJ1-3, with 8 bases matching TRBD1. V was pared by 0 bases and J by 3 bases, with 13 bases of the junction left unmatched. Per the germline V gene, CDR1 is GTSNPN and CDR2 is SVGIG (reference sequence). There are 18 residues in the CDR3. DNA of the CDR3: TGTGCCTGGAGTGTACCCTGGACAGGGACTTTAATTGGAAACACCATATATTTT. Amino acid sequence: CAWSVPWTGTLIGNTIYF.

This chain links TRBV11-2 with TRBJ2-3, with D possibly matching TRBD2 (6 bases). The CDR3 loop spans 15 amino acids. Germline V lookup: CDR1 SGHAT, CDR2 FQNNGV. V lost 0 bases to trimming and J lost 7 bases, with 14 bases between them. For the CDR3, the DNA is TGTGCCAGCAGCTTAGAAGGGGCGGGCGGGAATACGCAGTATTTT. Encoded protein: CASSLEGAGGNTQYF.

The J gene is TRBJ2-7, the V gene TRBV6-1; 10 bases fit TRBD1. This CDR3 is 15 amino acids long. Germline-derived CDR1 and CDR2 are MNHNS and SASEGT. J gave up 3 bases and V 1 base, and 3 bases lay outside the gene matches. This CDR3 is CASSEETGGVYEQYF. The CDR3, as DNA: TGTGCCAGCAGTGAAGAGACAGGGGGCGTCTACGAGCAGTACTTC.

A few counts support this clone. Other DNA sequences from this sample encode an identical CDR3 as well. This chain connects TRBV5-6 to TRBJ1-5, with TRBD1 identical over 10 bases. CDR1 and CDR2 from the germline V gene are SGHDT and YYEEEE. The CDR3 runs 16 residues. V gave up 2 bases and J gave up 5 bases; unmatched junction bases: 7. For the CDR3, the DNA is TGTGCCAGCAGCTTAGGAGGACAGGGGGTTTATCAGCCCCAGCATTTT. Translation: CASSLGGQGVYQPQHF. The full variable domain, with the rest looked up from reference TRBV5-6 and TRBJ1-5, is DAGVTQSPTHLIKTRGQQVTLRCSPKSGHDTVSWYQQALGQGPQFIFQYYEEEERQRGNFPDRFSGHQFPNYSSELNVNALLLGDSALYLCASSLGGQGVYQPQHFGDGTRLSIL.

The chain joins TRBV6-5 to TRBJ1-1; no clear D gene. The CDR3 is made up of 14 amino acids. V was cut by 0 bases and J by 4 bases, with 9 bases left in between. Germline V gene lookup returns CDR1 MNHEY and CDR2 SVGAGI. The CDR3 here is CASSYSGGVTEAFF. The CDR3, as DNA: TGTGCCAGCAGTTACTCGGGAGGTGTCACTGAAGCTTTCTTT.

The J gene is TRBJ1-5, the V gene TRBV19, with 12 bases identical to TRBD1. Trimming took 3 bases from V and 5 from J; bases not matched to a gene: 8. Germline CDR1 reads LNHDA; CDR2 reads SQIVND (reference sequence). The CDR3 contains 17 residues. The CDR3 loop is CASSMGQGAIIYQPQHF. CDR3 DNA sequence: TGTGCCAGTAGTATGGGACAGGGGGCGATAATTTATCAGCCCCAGCATTTT.

J is TRBJ1-2 and V is TRBV12-3 or TRBV12-4; tentatively, D is TRBD1 (6 bases). V was shortened by 6 bases and J by 5 bases, with 13 bases between the two germline ends. This CDR3 region has 13 residues. In DNA form, the CDR3 reads TGTGCCAGCAGACAGGGTTCTTATTATGGCTACACCTTC. Its protein is CASRQGSYYGYTF.

The CDR3 reads CASSSPTGEVLEKLFF. The DNA of the CDR3 is TGTGCCAGCAGCTCTCCGACAGGGGAGGTTTTGGAAAAACTGTTTTTT. This chain links TRBV7-9 with TRBJ1-4; 8 bases agree with TRBD1. This CDR3 contains 16 residues. With 4 bases clipped from V and 8 bases from J, the junction kept 12 bases outside the gene matches. CDR1 and CDR2 from the germline V gene are SEHNR and FQNEAQ (reference sequence).

With respect to this clone: Its ends do not fully match the called genes, so a read error is possible. The CDR3 region has the DNA TGCGCCAGCAGCCAAGATTCGTCCGGGACAGATCCTACTTTT. Its protein is CASSQDSSGTDPTF. The chain recombines TRBV4-1 with TRBJ1-6, with 7 bases that match TRBD1. Germline V gene sequence: CDR1 MGHRA, CDR2 YSYEKL. The CDR3 is 14 residues long.

The chain has TRBV4-2 and TRBJ1-2, with TRBD1 matching 10 bases. The CDR3 has 17 amino acids. The V gene's germline CDR1 is LGHNA and CDR2 YNFKEQ. V dropped 4 bases and J dropped 7; count of bases not matched to a gene: 15. CDR3 coding DNA: TGTGCCAGCAGCCCCCCCAAACCGCCCGGGACAGGGGTTGGCTACACCTTC. Translated: CASSPPKPPGTGVGYTF.

This clone was counted only a few times. The J gene is TRBJ1-2, the V gene TRBV6-4; 12 nucleotides match TRBD1. The CDR3 runs to 15 residues. Trimming removed 7 bases from V and 7 bases from J; junction bases left unmatched: 10. CDR1 MRHNA and CDR2 SNTAGT come from the germline V gene. The CDR3 sequence is CASTPGQGANRGYTF. The DNA of the CDR3 is TGTGCCAGCACCCCGGGACAGGGGGCTAATCGTGGCTACACCTTC.

V is TRBV28 and J is TRBJ2-2, with a weak D call TRBD2 (5 bases). V gave up 1 base and J gave up 2 bases, with 8 bases separating them. The germline V gene has CDR1 MDHEN and CDR2 SYDVKM. This CDR3 contains 15 residues. This chain's CDR3 is CASSLFRGNTGELFF. The CDR3 DNA is TGTGCCAGCAGTTTATTTCGGGGAAACACCGGGGAGCTGTTTTTT.

The chain joins TRBV27 to TRBJ2-7, with TRBD1 matching over 9 bases. The V and J ends lost 5 bases and 2 bases, in that order; junction bases with no gene match: 7. The germline CDR1 and CDR2 sequences are MNHEY and SMNVEV (reference sequence). This CDR3 spans 15 amino acids. The CDR3 spells CASSPGQGGPYEQYF. The CDR3 DNA follows: TGTGCCAGCAGTCCGGGACAGGGAGGCCCCTACGAGCAGTACTTC.

This clone was counted between two and nine times. The chain has TRBV28 and TRBJ1-1, with 7 bases aligning to TRBD1. In germline, CDR1 is MDHEN, CDR2 SYDVKM. This CDR3 region has 14 residues. Losses at the gene ends were 3 bases for V and 5 bases for J; bases not matched to a gene: 6. CDR3 region: CASSLYPGGTEAFF. CDR3 nucleotide sequence: TGTGCCAGCAGTTTGTACCCAGGGGGAACTGAAGCTTTCTTT.

This chain joins TRBV6-5 and TRBJ2-5; perhaps TRBD1 as D (6 bases). The CDR3 sequence is 11 residues long. Germline V gene lookup returns CDR1 MNHEY and CDR2 SVGAGI. V shed 9 bases and J shed 5 bases, with 10 bases lying between them. Written as DNA, the CDR3 is TGTGCCAGTGGGGGCGGGGAGACCCAGTACTTC. It encodes CASGGGETQYF.

This clone was counted once. The chain links TRBV5-8 to TRBJ2-1, with 13 bases that match TRBD2. This CDR3 is built from 17 residues. Germline CDR1 reads SGHTS; CDR2 reads YDEGEE. Unmatched junction bases numbered 9, after V lost 2 bases and J lost 7 bases. CDR3 amino acids: CASSFKTSGGIRNEQFF. The CDR3, as DNA: TGTGCCAGCAGCTTTAAGACTAGCGGGGGGATTAGGAATGAGCAGTTCTTC. Full variable domain (missing parts from reference TRBV5-8 and TRBJ2-1): EAGVTQSPTHLIKTRGQQATLRCSPISGHTSVYWYQQALGLGLQFLLWYDEGEERNRGNFPPRFSGRQFPNYSSELNVNALELEDSALYLCASSFKTSGGIRNEQFFGPGTRLTVL.